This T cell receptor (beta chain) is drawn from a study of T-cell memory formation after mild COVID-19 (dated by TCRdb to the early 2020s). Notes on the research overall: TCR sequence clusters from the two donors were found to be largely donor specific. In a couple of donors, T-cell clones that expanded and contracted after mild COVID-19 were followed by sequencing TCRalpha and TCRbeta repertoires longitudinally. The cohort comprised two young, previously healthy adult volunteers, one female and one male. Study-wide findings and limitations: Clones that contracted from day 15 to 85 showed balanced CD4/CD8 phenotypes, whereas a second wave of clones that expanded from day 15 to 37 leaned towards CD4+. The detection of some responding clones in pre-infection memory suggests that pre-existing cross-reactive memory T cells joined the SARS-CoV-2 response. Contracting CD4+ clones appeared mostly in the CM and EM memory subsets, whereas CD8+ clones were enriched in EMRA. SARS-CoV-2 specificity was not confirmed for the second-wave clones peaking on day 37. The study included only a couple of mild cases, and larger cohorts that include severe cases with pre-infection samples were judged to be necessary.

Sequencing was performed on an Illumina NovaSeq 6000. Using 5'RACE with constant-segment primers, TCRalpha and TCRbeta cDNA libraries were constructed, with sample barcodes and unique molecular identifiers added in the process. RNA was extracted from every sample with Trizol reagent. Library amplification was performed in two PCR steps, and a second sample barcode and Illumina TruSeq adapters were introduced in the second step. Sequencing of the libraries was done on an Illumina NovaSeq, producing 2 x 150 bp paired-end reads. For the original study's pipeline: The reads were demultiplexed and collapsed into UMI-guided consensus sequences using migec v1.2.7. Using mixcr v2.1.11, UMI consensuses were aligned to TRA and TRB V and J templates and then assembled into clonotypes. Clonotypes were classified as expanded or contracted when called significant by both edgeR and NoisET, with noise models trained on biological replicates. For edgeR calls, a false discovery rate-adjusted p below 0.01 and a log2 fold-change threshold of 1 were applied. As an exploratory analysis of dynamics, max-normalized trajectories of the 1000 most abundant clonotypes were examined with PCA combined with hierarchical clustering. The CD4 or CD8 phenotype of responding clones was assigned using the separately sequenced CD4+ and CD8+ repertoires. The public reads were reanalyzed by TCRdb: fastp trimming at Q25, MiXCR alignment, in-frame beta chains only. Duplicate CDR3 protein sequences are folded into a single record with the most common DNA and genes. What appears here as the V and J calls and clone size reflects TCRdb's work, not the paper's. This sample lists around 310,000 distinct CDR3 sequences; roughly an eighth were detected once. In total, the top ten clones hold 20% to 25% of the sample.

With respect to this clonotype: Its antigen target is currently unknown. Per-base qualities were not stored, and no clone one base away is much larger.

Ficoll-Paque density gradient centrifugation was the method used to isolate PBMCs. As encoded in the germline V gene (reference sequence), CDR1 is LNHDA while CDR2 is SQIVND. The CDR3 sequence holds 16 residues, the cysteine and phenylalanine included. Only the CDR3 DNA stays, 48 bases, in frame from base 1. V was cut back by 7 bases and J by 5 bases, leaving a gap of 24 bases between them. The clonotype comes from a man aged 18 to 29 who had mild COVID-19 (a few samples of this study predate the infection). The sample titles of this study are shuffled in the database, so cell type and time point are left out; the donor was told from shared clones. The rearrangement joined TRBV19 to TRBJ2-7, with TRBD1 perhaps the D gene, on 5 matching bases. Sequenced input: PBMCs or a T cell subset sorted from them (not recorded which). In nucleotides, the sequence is TGTGCCAGTAAGGGTCGAGGAAACCCCCAAGGGGACGAGCAGTACTTC. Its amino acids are CASKGRGNPQGDEQYF.